This entry lists 27 T cell receptor beta chains sequenced from one sample in a study of control samples from healthy donors and cancer patients. The protocol was immunoSEQ multiplex PCR, while the TCRdb copy is restricted to in-frame clones and leaves out a portion. Of about 120,000 clones detected, about 87% appear once; the ten largest clones hold around 10%. Sequences were obtained from blood. The receptors stem from a man aged 25 to 40 in good health.

This sequence joins TRBV12-3 or TRBV12-4 and TRBJ1-1; D unclear. The CDR3 sequence is 13 residues long. V lost 5 bases, J lost 0 bases, and 7 bases lay in between. For the CDR3, the DNA is TGTGCCAGCAGTGACGATCTGAACACTGAAGCTTTCTTT. Protein: CASSDDLNTEAFF.

This chain connects TRBV15 to TRBJ1-1; D is ambiguous. The CDR3 spans 13 residues. Germline CDR1 and CDR2: LNHNV and YYDKDF (reference sequence). Trimming left V 6 bases short and J 11 bases short, with 19 bases between. The CDR3 DNA is TGTGCCACCAGTACCGGAATCGACACTGGGGCTTTCTTT. It specifies CATSTGIDTGAFF.

The genes are TRBV6-2 or TRBV6-3 and TRBJ1-2, with D perhaps TRBD1 (5 bases). The CDR3 has 12 residues. Per the germline V gene, CDR1 is MNHEY and CDR2 is SVGEGT. Trimming shortened V by 4 bases and J by 7 bases, and 10 bases separated the two germline ends. CDR3 bases: TGTGCCAGCAGTTTGGGACTGCCTGGCTACACCTTC. Translation: CASSLGLPGYTF.

The rearrangement joins TRBV12-3 or TRBV12-4 to TRBJ1-1; no clear D. Trimming left V 6 bases short and J 9 bases short, with 17 bases between. The CDR3 loop spans 13 amino acids. The CDR3 DNA reads TGTGCCAGCAGCCCTAGTCCAAGGACGAAAGCTTTCTTT. It codes for CASSPSPRTKAFF.

V usage is TRBV2 and J usage is TRBJ2-1, with TRBD1 as a possible D gene (5 bases). V lost 7 bases to trimming and J lost 4 bases, with 11 bases between them. Germline V gene lookup returns CDR1 SNHLY and CDR2 FYNNEI. The CDR3 covers 13 residues. CDR3 nucleotides: TGTGCCAGCAAGGGCCGACAGTACAATGAGCAGTTCTTC. Translating it yields CASKGRQYNEQFF.

The chain employs TRBV5-1 and TRBJ1-5; TRBD1 matches 7 bases. The trim removed 4 bases at V and 3 bases at J, leaving 7 bases unmatched. CDR1 SGHRS and CDR2 YFSETQ come from the germline V gene. This CDR3 is 15 amino acids long. CDR3 loop: CASSPDGQANQPQHF. The DNA for the CDR3 is TGCGCCAGCAGCCCCGACGGACAGGCCAATCAGCCCCAGCATTTT. Combining the CDR3 with reference TRBV5-1 and TRBJ1-5 gives the whole variable domain KAGVTQTPRYLIKTRGQQVTLSCSPISGHRSVSWYQQTPGQGLQFLFEYFSETQRNKGNFPGRFSGRQFSNSRSEMNVSTLELGDSALYLCASSPDGQANQPQHFGDGTRLSIL.

The rearrangement links TRBV7-2 to TRBJ2-1; D is unresolved. V was clipped by 0 bases and J by 9 bases, with 9 bases between them. CDR1 is SGHTA and CDR2 is FQGNSA in the germline V gene. This CDR3 contains 13 residues. Written as DNA, the CDR3 is TGTGCCAGCAGCTTAGCCCTCAGAGGTGAGCAGTTCTTC. Its translation is CASSLALRGEQFF. Full variable domain (missing parts from reference TRBV7-2 and TRBJ2-1): GAGVSQSPSNKVTEKGKDVELRCDPISGHTALYWYRQSLGQGLEFLIYFQGNSAPDKSGLPSDRFSAERTGGSVSTLTIQRTQQEDSAVYLCASSLALRGEQFFGPGTRLTVL.

This chain uses TRBV18 with TRBJ2-7, with TRBD1 as a possible D gene (6 bases). The germline V and J ends were trimmed by 4 bases and 5 bases, with 15 bases remaining between them. Germline CDR1 KGHSH, CDR2 LQKENI. This CDR3 contains 14 residues. Here the CDR3 reads CASSLGTFRNEQYF. CDR3 nucleotide sequence: TGTGCCAGCTCACTTGGGACATTTAGGAACGAGCAGTACTTC. The variable domain in full, completed from reference TRBV18 and TRBJ2-7, reads NAGVMQNPRHLVRRRGQEARLRCSPMKGHSHVYWYRQLPEEGLKFMVYLQKENIIDESGMPKERFSAEFPKEGPSILRIQQVVRGDSAAYFCASSLGTFRNEQYFGPGTRLTVT.

This chain links TRBV18 with TRBJ1-2, with a tentative D call TRBD1 (5 bases). The CDR3 consists of 14 residues. The V gene lost 2 bases and the J gene lost 7 bases, with 14 bases spanning the gap. Germline loops: CDR1 KGHSH, CDR2 LQKENI. CDR3 in DNA: TGTGCCAGCTCACCAGGCCCAAGGGGTGCTGGCTACACCTTC. It yields the protein CASSPGPRGAGYTF.

The V gene is TRBV10-3, the J gene TRBJ1-2, with TRBD1 matching 11 bases. The junction had 12 bases not matched to a gene; V was cut back by 6 bases and J by 3 bases. Germline V gene sequence: CDR1 ENHRY, CDR2 SYGVKD. The CDR3 spans 17 residues. The CDR3 bases are TGTGCCATCAGCCCCTCTGAGGGGGACAGGGGGGACTATGGCTACACCTTC. It is translated as CAISPSEGDRGDYGYTF.

The J gene is TRBJ2-1, the V gene TRBV3-1 (or the pseudogene TRBV3-2), with D hard to call. The V gene lost 5 bases and the J gene lost 5 bases, with 22 bases spanning the gap. Germline V lookup: CDR1 LGHDT, CDR2 YNNKEL (reference sequence). The CDR3 contains 17 residues. The CDR3 sequence: CASSVIGPFHSDNEQFF. For the CDR3, the DNA is TGTGCCAGCAGCGTTATAGGTCCTTTCCATTCCGACAATGAGCAGTTCTTC.

The V and J genes are TRBV2 and TRBJ2-5; D not resolved. The CDR3 runs to 13 residues. Per germline, CDR1 SNHLY and CDR2 FYNNEI. V was trimmed by 7 bases and J by 1 base, leaving 10 bases between them. The CDR3 nucleotides read TGTGCCAGCACCTGGTGGGCCCAAGAGACCCAGTACTTC. Encoded protein: CASTWWAQETQYF.

The V and J genes are TRBV5-4 and TRBJ1-1; D perhaps matches TRBD1 (6 bases). The V end was cut by 4 bases, the J end by 0 bases, with 10 bases between. This CDR3 has 14 residues. The germline V gene has CDR1 SGHNT and CDR2 YYREEE (reference sequence). CDR3 nucleotides: TGTGCCAGCAGCCAAGCAGGGGTGAACACTGAAGCTTTCTTT. As protein: CASSQAGVNTEAFF.

This clone was observed a few times. This rearrangement joins TRBV12-5 to TRBJ1-3, with D possibly matching TRBD1 (5 bases). The CDR3 is made up of 13 amino acids. Looked up from germline, CDR1 is LGHNT and CDR2 is FRNRAP. Trimming pared 2 bases from V and 4 bases from J, leaving 6 bases between. DNA for the CDR3: TGTGCTAGTGGTTTGACAGGCGGAAACACCATATATTTT. Its translation is CASGLTGGNTIYF. The entire variable domain, with the rest obtained from reference TRBV12-5 and TRBJ1-3, is as follows: DARVTQTPRHKVTEMGQEVTMRCQPILGHNTVFWYRQTMMQGLELLAYFRNRAPLDDSGMPKDRFSAEMPDATLATLKIQPSEPRDSAVYFCASGLTGGNTIYFGEGSWLTVV.

This chain links TRBV4-1 with TRBJ1-4, with 8 bases identical to TRBD1. Germline V gene sequence: CDR1 MGHRA, CDR2 YSYEKL. J gave up 7 bases and V 4 bases, and 5 bases lay outside the gene matches. The CDR3 consists of 14 residues. CDR3 amino acids: CASSPGGEGEKLFF. The CDR3 DNA follows: TGCGCCAGCAGCCCAGGGGGCGAAGGTGAAAAACTGTTTTTT.

The chain recombines TRBV5-1 with TRBJ1-5, with 7 positions matching TRBD1. Germline lookup yields CDR1 SGHRS and CDR2 YFSETQ. The CDR3 extends over 14 amino acids. The V gene end was trimmed by 4 bases and the J gene end by 4 bases; junction bases not matched to a gene: 5. The CDR3 nucleotides read TGCGCCAGCAGCCTTACAGGGGATAATCAGCCCCAGCATTTT. Encoded protein: CASSLTGDNQPQHF. The full variable domain, its missing parts supplied by reference TRBV5-1 and TRBJ1-5, is KAGVTQTPRYLIKTRGQQVTLSCSPISGHRSVSWYQQTPGQGLQFLFEYFSETQRNKGNFPGRFSGRQFSNSRSEMNVSTLELGDSALYLCASSLTGDNQPQHFGDGTRLSIL.

The chain recombines TRBV5-1 with TRBJ1-2, with D perhaps matching TRBD1 (5 bases). Germline values: CDR1 SGHRS, CDR2 YFSETQ. CDR3 length: 13 residues. V was pared by 2 bases and J by 6 bases, with 11 bases between. The CDR3 region has the DNA TGCGCCAGCAGCTTTGAGGGAGGGGATGGCTACACCTTC. Translating it yields CASSFEGGDGYTF.

The rearrangement links TRBV19 to TRBJ1-3, with 9 bases identical to TRBD1. The junction had 4 bases not matched to a gene; V was cut back by 4 bases and J by 0 bases. The CDR3 spans 16 residues. Germline assignment: CDR1 LNHDA and CDR2 SQIVND (reference sequence). The CDR3: CASSTGQGFSGNTIYF. CDR3 sequence (DNA): TGTGCCAGTAGTACCGGACAGGGGTTCTCTGGAAACACCATATATTTT.

The chain uses TRBV9 and TRBJ1-1; D call uncertain. Germline CDR1 reads SGDLS; CDR2 reads YYNGEE. Trimming removed 3 bases at V and 6 bases at J, with 9 bases between. This CDR3 is 12 amino acids long. CDR3 bases: TGTGCCAGCAGCGCCCAAAGCGCTGAAGCTTTCTTT. Translating gives CASSAQSAEAFF.

The CDR3 loop is CASSPTSGGSDTQYF. The CDR3 DNA follows: TGTGCCAGCAGCCCGACTAGCGGGGGATCAGATACGCAGTATTTT. J is TRBJ2-3 and V is TRBV3-1 (or the pseudogene TRBV3-2), with 12 bases identical to TRBD2. Looked up from germline, CDR1 is LGHDT and CDR2 is YNNKEL (reference sequence). After removal of 4 bases from V and 4 bases from J, the junction contained 3 bases not matched to a gene. The CDR3 sequence is 15 residues long.

CDR3: CASRLGQNQPQHF. CDR3 sequence (DNA): TGTGCCAGCAGATTGGGACAGAATCAGCCCCAGCATTTT. The chain links TRBV12-3 or TRBV12-4 to TRBJ1-5, with 7 bases aligning to TRBD1. After removal of 6 bases from V and 4 bases from J, the junction contained 3 bases not matched to a gene. The CDR3 length is 13 residues.

The chain couples TRBV10-3 to TRBJ2-1; D not certain. The CDR3 is 14 amino acids. V dropped 0 bases and J dropped 4 bases, with 7 bases sitting between them. Germline CDR1 and CDR2: ENHRY and SYGVKD. The CDR3 protein is CAISESSSYNEQFF. In DNA form, the CDR3 reads TGTGCCATCAGTGAGTCTTCCTCGTACAATGAGCAGTTCTTC.

This chain connects TRBV7-9 to TRBJ2-2; 8 nucleotides match TRBD2. The CDR3 runs 15 residues. The V gene end was trimmed by 5 bases and the J gene end by 4 bases; junction bases not matched to a gene: 6. The germline gives CDR1 SEHNR, CDR2 FQNEAQ (reference sequence). The CDR3 DNA sequence: TGTGCCAGCAGCGTCCGCGGGGGGATCACCGGGGAGCTGTTTTTT. Translation gives CASSVRGGITGELFF.

The genes are TRBV2 and TRBJ1-2; no definite D call. The CDR3 sequence is 12 residues long. The V gene's germline CDR1 is SNHLY and CDR2 FYNNEI. Deletions cut 4 bases from V and 5 bases from J, with 8 bases between. DNA of the CDR3: TGTGCCAGCAGTGGGCAGTTATATGGCTACACCTTC. This gives the protein CASSGQLYGYTF.

This chain joins TRBV2 and TRBJ2-3; 7 bases agree with TRBD1. This CDR3 region has 15 residues. V shed 4 bases and J 2 bases; nucleotides not matched to a gene: 6. CDR1 is SNHLY, CDR2 FYNNEI, per germline. Here the CDR3 reads CASSGQGPLTDTQYF. The CDR3 nucleotides read TGTGCCAGCAGTGGACAGGGACCCCTCACAGATACGCAGTATTTT.

The chain is built from TRBV27 and TRBJ1-2; 7 bases align to TRBD1. CDR3 length: 17 residues. The germline CDR1 and CDR2 sequences are MNHEY and SMNVEV (reference sequence). V was pared by 6 bases and J by 4 bases, with 17 bases of the junction left unmatched. The CDR3 loop reads CASRGDRVGPPGYGYTF. As DNA, the CDR3 is TGTGCCAGCAGAGGGGACAGAGTGGGTCCCCCTGGCTATGGCTACACCTTC.

CDR3 in amino acids: CASSPVGNTEAFF. The DNA for the CDR3 is TGTGCCAGCTCACCAGTCGGCAACACTGAAGCTTTCTTT. This chain links TRBV18 with TRBJ1-1; D unresolved. The V end lost 2 bases, the J end lost 2 bases, and 6 bases lay between the germline ends. The CDR3 has 13 residues. Germline loops: CDR1 KGHSH, CDR2 LQKENI.